This T cell receptor (beta chain) was recovered during a study of CD8 T cells in Susac syndrome. This CDR3 region has 13 residues. The V and J ends lost 2 bases and 2 bases respectively, with 7 bases between them. Germline values: CDR1 LGHDT, CDR2 YNNKEL (reference sequence). RNA, at about 0.5 to 1 ug, was reverse transcribed with random hexamers. Amplification of TCR beta CDR3 across 54 Vbeta and 13 Jbeta was performed with immunoSEQ multiplex PCR. A single record per CDR3 protein comes from TCRdb applying MiXCR to the immunoSEQ multiplex PCR reads. Of around 200,000 distinct CDR3 sequences in the sample, approximately 95% are singletons; the top ten hold just over 0.08%. This clonotype was seen just once. The authors carried out high-throughput sequencing of TCR beta. They applied it to CD8+ and CD4+ T cells obtained from blood.

Sample: CD4+ T cells from PBMCs. J is TRBJ2-7 and V is TRBV3-1; D unresolved. This clonotype was obtained from a human donor with multiple sclerosis. This chain's CDR3 is CASSQPSTYEQYF. The CDR3 coding sequence is TGTGCCAGCAGCCAACCAAGCACCTACGAGCAGTACTTC.